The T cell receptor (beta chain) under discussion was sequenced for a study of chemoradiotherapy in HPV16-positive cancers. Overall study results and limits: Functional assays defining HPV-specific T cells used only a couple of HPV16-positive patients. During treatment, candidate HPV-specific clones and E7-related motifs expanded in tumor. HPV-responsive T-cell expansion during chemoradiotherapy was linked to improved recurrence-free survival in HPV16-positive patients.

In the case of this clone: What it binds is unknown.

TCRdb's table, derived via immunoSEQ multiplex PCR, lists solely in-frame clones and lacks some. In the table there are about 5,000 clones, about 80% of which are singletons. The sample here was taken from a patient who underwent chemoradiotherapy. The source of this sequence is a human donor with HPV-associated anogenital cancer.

The CDR3 region is CATSRRGGGYEQYF. The CDR3 nucleotides are TGTGCCACCAGCAGGAGGGGCGGAGGTTACGAGCAGTACTTC. This chain joins TRBV15 and TRBJ2-7, with D possibly called TRBD1 or TRBD2 (5 bases each). Trimming pared 3 bases from V and 4 bases from J, leaving 13 bases between. The CDR3 runs to 14 residues. Germline assignment: CDR1 LNHNV and CDR2 YYDKDF (reference sequence).